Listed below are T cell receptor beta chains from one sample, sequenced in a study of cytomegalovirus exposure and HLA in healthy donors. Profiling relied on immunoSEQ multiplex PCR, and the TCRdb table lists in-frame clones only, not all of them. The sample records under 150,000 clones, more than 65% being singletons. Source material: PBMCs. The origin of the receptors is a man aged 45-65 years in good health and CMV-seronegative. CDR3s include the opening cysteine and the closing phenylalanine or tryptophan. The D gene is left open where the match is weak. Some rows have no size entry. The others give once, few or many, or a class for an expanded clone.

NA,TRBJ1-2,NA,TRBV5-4,TGTGCCAGCAGCTTGGTCCCGGGTTCTAACTATGGCTACACCTTC,CASSLVPGSNYGYTF
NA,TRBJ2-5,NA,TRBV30,TGTGCCTGGAGCCTAGGGGGGGGCCGGTACTTC,CAWSLGGGRYF
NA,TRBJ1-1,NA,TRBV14,TGTGCCAGCAGCCGAGAACAGGGAACCGAAGCTTTCTTT,CASSREQGTEAFF
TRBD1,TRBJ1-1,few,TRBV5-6,TGTGCCAGCAGCTGGGCCGGGACAGGGAAGTACACTGAAGCTTTCTTT,CASSWAGTGKYTEAFF
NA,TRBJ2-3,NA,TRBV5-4,TGTGCCAGCAGCCCTCGGGCGGGCACGGTCACAGATACGCAGTATTTT,CASSPRAGTVTDTQYF
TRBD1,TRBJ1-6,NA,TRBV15,TGTGCCACCAGCAGAACCCTCGGGACAGAAATCAGCTCCTATAATTCACCCCTCCACTTT,CATSRTLGTEISSYNSPLHF
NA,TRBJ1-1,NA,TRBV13,TGTGCCAGCAGCTTTGGGGGGGCGACTGAAGCTTTCTTT,CASSFGGATEAFF
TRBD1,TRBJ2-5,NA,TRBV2,TGTGCCAGCAGTTTTGACAGGGGGCGTGAGACCCAGTACTTC,CASSFDRGRETQYF
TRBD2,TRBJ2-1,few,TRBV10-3,TGTGCCATCAGTGAAACTAGCGCGAATGAGCAGTTCTTC,CAISETSANEQFF
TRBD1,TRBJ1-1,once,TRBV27,TGTGCCAGCAGTTTATCACAGGGGGTTGAAGCTTTCTTT,CASSLSQGVEAFF
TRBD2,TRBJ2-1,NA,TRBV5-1,TGCGCCAGCAGCTCTCTGCCTCTAGCGGGAGACAATGAGCAGTTCTTC,CASSSLPLAGDNEQFF
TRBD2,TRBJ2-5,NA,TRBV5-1,TGCGCCAGCAGCTACCGGGACTATCAAGAGACCCAGTACTTC,CASSYRDYQETQYF
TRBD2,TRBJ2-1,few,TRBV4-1,TGCGCCAGCAGCCAAGCGGCTAGCGGGGGGGCGGTCAATGAGCAGTTCTTC,CASSQAASGGAVNEQFF
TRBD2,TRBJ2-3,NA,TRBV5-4,TGTGCCAGCAGATTAGCGGGGGGCACAGATACGCAGTATTTT,CASRLAGGTDTQYF
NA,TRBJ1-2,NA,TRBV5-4,TGTGCCAGCAGCTTGGGTGGTCAGAACTATGGCTACACCTTC,CASSLGGQNYGYTF
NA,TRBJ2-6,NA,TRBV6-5,TGTGCCAGCAGCCTTAACTCTGGGGCCAACGTCCTGACTTTC,CASSLNSGANVLTF
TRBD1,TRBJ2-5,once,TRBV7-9,TGTGCCAGCAGCTTAGTGGGACAGATCCAAGAGACCCAGTACTTC,CASSLVGQIQETQYF
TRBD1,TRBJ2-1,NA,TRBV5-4,TGTGCCAGCAGCTCCGGGACAGAATGGAATGAGCAGTTCTTC,CASSSGTEWNEQFF
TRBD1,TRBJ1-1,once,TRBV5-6,TGTGCCAGCAGCTTAAGCGGGACAGGGGTGAGGGGCACTGAAGCTTTCTTT,CASSLSGTGVRGTEAFF
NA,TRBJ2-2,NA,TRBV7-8,TGTGCCAGCGGGGTCACAGGCCTTGCGATAAACACCGGGGAGCTGTTTTTT,CASGVTGLAINTGELFF
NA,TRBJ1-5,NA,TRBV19,TGTGCCAGTAGTGTGGACAGCGGGAGAAGGCAGCCCCAGCATTTT,CASSVDSGRRQPQHF
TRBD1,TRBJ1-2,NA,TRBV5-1,TGCGCCAGCAGCACAGGGACAGCATATGGCTACACCTTC,CASSTGTAYGYTF
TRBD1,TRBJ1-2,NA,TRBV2,TGTGCCAGCAGAGGGGGACAGGGGAACGGCTACACCTTC,CASRGGQGNGYTF
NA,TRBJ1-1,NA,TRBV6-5,TGTGCCAGCAGTTACGGCCCTAACACTGAAGCTTTCTTT,CASSYGPNTEAFF
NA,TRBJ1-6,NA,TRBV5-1,TGCGCCAGCAGCTCGACTCCGGGACTGAGAGAGTATAATTCACCCCTCCACTTT,CASSSTPGLREYNSPLHF
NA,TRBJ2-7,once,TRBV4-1,TGCGCCAGCAGCCAAGAAGGCCACGGTGGGGCCGAGCAGTACTTC,CASSQEGHGGAEQYF
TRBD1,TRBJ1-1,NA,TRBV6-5,TGTGCCAGCAGCCCCCTCGCGGACAGGGGTGAAGCTTTCTTT,CASSPLADRGEAFF
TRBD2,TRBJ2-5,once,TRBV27,TGTGCCAGCAGTTCTTCAGCGGGGATACAAGAGACCCAGTACTTC,CASSSSAGIQETQYF
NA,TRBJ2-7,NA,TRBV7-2,TGTGCCAGCAGCCAAGACAGATTTTACGAGCAGTACTTC,CASSQDRFYEQYF
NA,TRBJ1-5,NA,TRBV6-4,TGTGCCAGCAGTGAAGGTCCGACTGGGCCCCAGCATTTT,CASSEGPTGPQHF
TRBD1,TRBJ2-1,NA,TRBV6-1,TGTGCCAGCAGTATTTACAGGGGGACTGAGCAGTTCTTC,CASSIYRGTEQFF
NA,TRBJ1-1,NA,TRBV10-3,TGTGCCTCCAAAGGGTCGGGGGACTACACTGAAGCTTTCTTT,CASKGSGDYTEAFF
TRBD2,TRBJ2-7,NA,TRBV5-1,TGCGCCAGCAGCTTCAGCGGGGCATCCTACGAGCAGTACTTC,CASSFSGASYEQYF
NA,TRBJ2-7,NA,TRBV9,TGTGCCAGCAGCACGACCCCCCTAGCGCCCAGCTCCTACGAGCAGTACTTC,CASSTTPLAPSSYEQYF
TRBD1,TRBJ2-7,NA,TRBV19,TGTGCCAGTAGTCCAGGGACAGACTACGAGCAGTACTTC,CASSPGTDYEQYF
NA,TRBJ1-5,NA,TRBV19,TGTGCCAGTCGCCCGGGACAATACAATCAGCCCCAGCATTTT,CASRPGQYNQPQHF
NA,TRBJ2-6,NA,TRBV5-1,TGCGCCACTGGGGCAGGGGGGAGCTCTGGGGCCAACGTCCTGACTTTC,CATGAGGSSGANVLTF
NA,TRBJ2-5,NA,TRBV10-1,TGCGCCAGCAGTGAGTCGAGGGGGCAAGAGACCCAGTACTTC,CASSESRGQETQYF
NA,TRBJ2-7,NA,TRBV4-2,TGTGCCAGCAGCCAAGACCCACAGGGAACCTACGAGCAGTACTTC,CASSQDPQGTYEQYF
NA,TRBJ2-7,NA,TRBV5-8,TGTGCCAGCAGCTTGGAACTAGAGCAGTACTTC,CASSLELEQYF
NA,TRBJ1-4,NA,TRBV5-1,TGCGCCAGCAGCTTGGCGGGGGGTCTCCGAGAAAAACTGTTTTTT,CASSLAGGLREKLFF